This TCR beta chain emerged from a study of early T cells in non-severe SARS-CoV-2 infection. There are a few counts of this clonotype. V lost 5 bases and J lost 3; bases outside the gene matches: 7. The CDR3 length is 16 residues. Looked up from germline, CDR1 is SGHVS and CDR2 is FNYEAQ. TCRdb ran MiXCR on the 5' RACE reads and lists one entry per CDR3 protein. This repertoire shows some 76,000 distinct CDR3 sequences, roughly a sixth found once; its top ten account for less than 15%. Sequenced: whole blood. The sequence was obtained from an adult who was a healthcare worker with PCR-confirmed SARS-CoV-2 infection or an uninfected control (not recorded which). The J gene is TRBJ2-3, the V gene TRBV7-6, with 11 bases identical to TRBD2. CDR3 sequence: CASSRAGTSGTDTQYF. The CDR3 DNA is TGTGCCAGCAGCCGAGCTGGGACTAGCGGAACAGATACGCAGTATTTT.